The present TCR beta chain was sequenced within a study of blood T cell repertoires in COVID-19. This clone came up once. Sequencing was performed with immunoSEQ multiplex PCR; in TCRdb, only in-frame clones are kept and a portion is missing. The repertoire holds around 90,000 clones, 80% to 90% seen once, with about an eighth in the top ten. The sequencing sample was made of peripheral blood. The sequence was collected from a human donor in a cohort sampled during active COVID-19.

The CDR3 spells CASSAGVGYGYTF. The CDR3 bases are TGTGCCAGCAGCGCCGGGGTTGGCTATGGCTACACCTTC. V usage is TRBV9 and J usage is TRBJ1-2; D gene uncertain. There are 13 residues in the CDR3. With 3 bases removed from V and 4 bases from J, the gap between germline ends came to 10 bases. Germline V gives CDR1 SGDLS, CDR2 YYNGEE. The full variable domain, in which reference TRBV9 and TRBJ1-2 provide the parts outside the CDR3, is DSGVTQTPKHLITATGQRVTLRCSPRSGDLSVYWYQQSLDQGLQFLIQYYNGEERAKGNILERFSAQQFPDLHSELNLSSLELGDSALYFCASSAGVGYGYTFGSGTRLTVV.